The entry below gives a single T cell receptor beta chain sequence along with its context. Methods used by the authors: Amplified reference gene primers provided the basis for estimating nucleated cell counts. Clones were sequenced by immunoSEQ multiplex PCR, and TCRdb holds only the in-frame ones, with some missing. D and trimming were read from the DNA, whereas the V and J calls and clone size are those reported in that table. The table includes tens of thousands of clones, 85% detected once. The record originates from a study of blood T cell repertoires in COVID-19. For the study at large: Researchers got acute and convalescent COVID-19 samples from the United States, Italy and Spain.

With V trimmed by 4 bases and J by 2 bases, 8 bases remained unmatched. The CDR3 is 17 amino acids. Germline loops: CDR1 SGHVS, CDR2 FNYEAQ. This chain links TRBV7-6 with TRBJ2-1; TRBD2 matches at 10 bases. Sequencing was done on a sample of peripheral blood. The receptor was derived from a man aged 55 to 70 with acute or convalescent COVID-19. The CDR3 DNA reads as TGTGCCAGCAGCTCCCTTTTAGCGGGAGGCGCCTACAATGAGCAGTTCTTC. Translated, it gives CASSSLLAGGAYNEQFF.